This TCR beta chain was recorded in a study of identifying expanded T cells in peripheral blood. General observations from the study: About 1.2 clones differed between technical replicates, versus approximately 16 and 19 over time. Roughly two-week clone count variance significantly increased as total template count grew.

This CDR3 is built from 14 residues. V was cut by 2 bases and J by 2 bases, with 10 bases left in between. In germline, CDR1 is GTSNPN, CDR2 SVGIG (reference sequence). This clone was counted only a few times. What it binds is unknown. The assay was immunoSEQ multiplex PCR, and TCRdb's table has in-frame clones only and misses some. The data show about 58,000 clones, with over 75% seen just once and approximately 15% held by the top ten. The chain has TRBV30 and TRBJ1-5; D possibly corresponds to TRBD1 (5 bases). The sample consisted of blood. The sequence was obtained from a person aged 18-70 years in good health. This chain's CDR3 is CAWSSGQGNQPQHF. DNA of the CDR3: TGTGCCTGGAGTTCAGGGCAGGGCAATCAGCCCCAGCATTTT.